The clone carrying this TCR beta chain was counted at least ten times. The target antigen is unknown. This sample's time point: longitudinal time-point 2. Unsorted libraries were generated from 2 million PBMCs held at -80 degrees C. These data are taken from a study of neurological immune-mediated disorders. The V end was cut by 3 bases, the J end by 0 bases, with 6 bases between. The germline V gene encodes CDR1 ENHRY and CDR2 SYGVKD. The CDR3 contains 14 residues. General study points: When the repertoires were sorted by phylogenetic grouping, those of 18 of 34 multiple sclerosis patients ended up in one related-CDR3 cluster, a possible signature. HTLV-1-associated myelopathy showed the most TCR clonal expansion; multiple sclerosis the least, below healthy controls. With the multiple sclerosis repertoire cluster, neither clinical nor MRI features showed any association.

TCRdb re-derived calls from the 5' RACE reads in MiXCR, one entry per CDR3 protein. This table holds approximately 80,000 distinct CDR3 sequences, 5.8% found once. The sequence derives from an older woman with multiple sclerosis. The source material was PBMCs. The chain employs TRBV10-3 and TRBJ2-4, with D unresolved. The CDR3 is CAISDSLAKNIQYF. The CDR3, as DNA: TGTGCCATCAGTGACAGCCTAGCCAAAAACATTCAGTACTTC.